The 11 T cell receptor beta chains below all came from one sample that was sequenced in a study of blood T cell repertoires in COVID-19. TCRdb's table, derived via immunoSEQ multiplex PCR, lists solely in-frame clones and lacks some. The sample contains some 87,000 clones, more than 70% of which appear only once. The sample consisted of peripheral blood. Receptor source: a human donor in a cohort sampled during active COVID-19.

The J gene is TRBJ1-2, the V gene TRBV28; D gene unclear. Trimming took off 6 bases at V and 5 bases at J, with 7 bases between the two ends. The germline CDR1 and CDR2 sequences are MDHEN and SYDVKM. The CDR3 extends over 11 amino acids. CDR3 coding DNA: TGTGCCAGCAGCCACAATTATGGCTACACCTTC. Encoded protein: CASSHNYGYTF.

The chain has TRBV2 and TRBJ1-3; D possibly corresponds to TRBD1 (6 bases). Looked up from germline, CDR1 is SNHLY and CDR2 is FYNNEI. The CDR3 spans 15 residues. Trimming pared 5 bases from V and 4 bases from J, leaving 15 bases between. The CDR3 reads CASSSQGAGGNTIYF. For the CDR3, the DNA is TGTGCCAGCAGTTCACAGGGAGCAGGGGGAAACACCATATATTTT.

V is TRBV6-5 and J is TRBJ2-1, with 14 bases aligning to TRBD2. The V gene's germline CDR1 is MNHEY and CDR2 SVGAGI. This CDR3 region has 16 residues. V dropped 2 bases and J dropped 8; count of bases not matched to a gene: 5. Here the CDR3 reads CASSYGTSGGQDEQFF. CDR3 DNA: TGTGCCAGCAGTTACGGGACTAGCGGGGGCCAGGATGAGCAGTTCTTC.

In its sample, this clone was seen once. The chain has TRBV3-1 (or the pseudogene TRBV3-2) and TRBJ2-7; D unclear. The germline gives CDR1 LGHDT, CDR2 YNNKEL (reference sequence). V gave up 1 base and J gave up 1 base, with 17 bases separating them. The CDR3 length is 17 residues. CDR3 in DNA: TGTGCCAGCAGCCAAGGAGAGAGAGTAAGTCTTTCCTACGAGCAGTACTTC. This translates into CASSQGERVSLSYEQYF.

The chain employs TRBV7-9 and TRBJ2-3, with D possibly being TRBD1 (5 bases). The CDR3 runs 15 residues. In germline, CDR1 is SEHNR, CDR2 FQNEAQ (reference sequence). Trimming left V 5 bases short and J 0 bases short, with 12 bases between. Written as DNA, the CDR3 is TGTGCCAGCAGCCCTTTGACAGAGAGCACAGATACGCAGTATTTT. The encoded protein is CASSPLTESTDTQYF.

The chain joins TRBV7-5 to TRBJ1-5; the D call in the table, TRBD1, was not verified against the DNA. TRBV7-5 has pseudogene status. The CDR3 extends over 15 amino acids. The CDR3 coding sequence is TGTGCCAGAAGCTTCAATGAGGGGGCCGGTCAGCCCCAGCATTTT. It encodes CARSFNEGAGQPQHF.

The chain employs TRBV28 and TRBJ2-5; D is perhaps TRBD1 (6 bases). Germline V gene data show CDR1 as MDHEN and CDR2 as SYDVKM. The CDR3 runs 15 residues. Trimming removed 5 bases from V and 5 bases from J, with 18 bases in between. This chain's CDR3 is CASSLYGGDRETQYF. DNA of the CDR3: TGTGCCAGCAGTCTATATGGAGGCGACAGGGAGACCCAGTACTTC.

This rearrangement joins TRBV18 to TRBJ1-5; D gene uncertain. Per the germline V gene, CDR1 is KGHSH and CDR2 is LQKENI. The CDR3 totals 16 residues. Trimming stripped 0 bases from V and 3 bases from J, with 12 bases between. The CDR3: CASSPPLSLDNQPQHF. CDR3 nucleotides: TGTGCCAGCTCACCACCTTTGAGTTTAGACAATCAGCCCCAGCATTTT.

The chain has TRBV28 and TRBJ1-1, with 8 nucleotides matching TRBD1. Germline lookup yields CDR1 MDHEN and CDR2 SYDVKM. This CDR3 is built from 14 residues. The trim removed 3 bases at V and 5 bases at J, leaving 5 bases unmatched. CDR3 sequence: CASSLTGVGTEAFF. DNA of the CDR3: TGTGCCAGCAGTTTGACAGGGGTTGGGACTGAAGCTTTCTTT.

To note about this clone: The junction and the germline gene differ at one end; a read error may be behind it. This sequence joins TRBV7-8 and TRBJ2-1; 13 positions match TRBD2. Germline V lookup: CDR1 SGHVS, CDR2 FQNEAQ. The CDR3 runs to 12 residues. CDR3 coding DNA: TGTGCCAGCAGCACGAGACTAGCGGGGGGTGTCTTC. Amino acid sequence: CASSTRLAGGVF.

This clone was counted once. The chain joins TRBV5-6 to TRBJ1-1; 9 nucleotides line up with TRBD1. V shed 4 bases, J shed 1 base, and the junction held 2 bases outside the gene matches. Germline CDR1 is SGHDT and CDR2 is YYEEEE. This CDR3 has 14 residues. CDR3 amino acids: CASSRGQGNTEAFF. CDR3 in DNA: TGTGCCAGCAGCAGGGGACAGGGGAACACTGAAGCTTTCTTT.